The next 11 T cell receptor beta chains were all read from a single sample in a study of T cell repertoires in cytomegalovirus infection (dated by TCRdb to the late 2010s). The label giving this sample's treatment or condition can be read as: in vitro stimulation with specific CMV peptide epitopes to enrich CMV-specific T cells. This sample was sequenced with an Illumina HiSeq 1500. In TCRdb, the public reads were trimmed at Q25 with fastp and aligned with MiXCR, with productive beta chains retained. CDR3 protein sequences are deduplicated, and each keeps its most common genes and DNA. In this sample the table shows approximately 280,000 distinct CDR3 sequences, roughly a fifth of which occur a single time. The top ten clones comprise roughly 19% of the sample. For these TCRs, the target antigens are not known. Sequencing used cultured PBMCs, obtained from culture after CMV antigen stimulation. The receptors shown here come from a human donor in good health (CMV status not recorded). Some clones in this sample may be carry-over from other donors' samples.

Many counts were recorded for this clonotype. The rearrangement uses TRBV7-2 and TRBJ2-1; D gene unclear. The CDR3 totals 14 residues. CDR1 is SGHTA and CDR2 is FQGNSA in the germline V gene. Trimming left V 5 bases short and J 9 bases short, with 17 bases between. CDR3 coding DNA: TGTGCCAGCAGCCCCCACTACCAGACCGGTGAGCAGTTCTTC. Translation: CASSPHYQTGEQFF.

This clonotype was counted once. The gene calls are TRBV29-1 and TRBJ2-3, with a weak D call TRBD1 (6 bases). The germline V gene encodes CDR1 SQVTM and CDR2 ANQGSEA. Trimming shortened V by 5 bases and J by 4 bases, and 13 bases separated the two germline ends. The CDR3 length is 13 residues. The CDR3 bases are TGCAGCGTTACAGGGATCGGAGCAGATACGCAGTATTTT. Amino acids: CSVTGIGADTQYF.

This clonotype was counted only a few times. This CDR3 reads CASSLYGGNEQFF. The CDR3 DNA follows: TGTGCCAGCAGTTTATACGGCGGCAATGAGCAGTTCTTC. The rearrangement links TRBV27 to TRBJ2-1; D is uncertain. Germline V gives CDR1 MNHEY, CDR2 SMNVEV (reference sequence). The CDR3 length is 13 residues. With 1 base removed from V and 6 bases from J, the gap between germline ends came to 7 bases.

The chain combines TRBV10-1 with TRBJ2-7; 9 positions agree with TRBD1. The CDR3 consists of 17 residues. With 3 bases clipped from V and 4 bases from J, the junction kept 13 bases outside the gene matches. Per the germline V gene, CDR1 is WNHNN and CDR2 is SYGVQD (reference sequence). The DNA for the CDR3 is TGCGCCAGCAGTGACACAGGGGGCGTCTGTTTTTGGTACGAGCAGTACGTC. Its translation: CASSDTGGVCFWYEQYV.

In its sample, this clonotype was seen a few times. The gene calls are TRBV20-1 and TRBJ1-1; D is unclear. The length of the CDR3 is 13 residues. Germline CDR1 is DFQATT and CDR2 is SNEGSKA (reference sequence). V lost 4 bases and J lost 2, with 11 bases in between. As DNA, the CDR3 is TGCAGTGCTACTTCCCTACTAAACACTGAAGCTTTCTTT. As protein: CSATSLLNTEAFF.

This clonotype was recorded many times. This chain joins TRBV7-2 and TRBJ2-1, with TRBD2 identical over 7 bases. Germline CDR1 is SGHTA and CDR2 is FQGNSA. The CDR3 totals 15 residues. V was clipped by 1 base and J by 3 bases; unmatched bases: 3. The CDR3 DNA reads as TGTGCCAGCAGCTTAGATACTAGCGTCTACAATGAGCAGTTCTTC. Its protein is CASSLDTSVYNEQFF. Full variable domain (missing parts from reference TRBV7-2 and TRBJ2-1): GAGVSQSPSNKVTEKGKDVELRCDPISGHTALYWYRQSLGQGLEFLIYFQGNSAPDKSGLPSDRFSAERTGGSVSTLTIQRTQQEDSAVYLCASSLDTSVYNEQFFGPGTRLTVL.

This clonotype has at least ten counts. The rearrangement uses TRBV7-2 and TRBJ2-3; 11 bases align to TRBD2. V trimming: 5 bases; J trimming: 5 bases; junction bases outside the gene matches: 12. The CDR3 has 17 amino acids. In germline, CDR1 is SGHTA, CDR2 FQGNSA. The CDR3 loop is CASSTRIRLAGRDTQYF. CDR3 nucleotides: TGTGCCAGCAGCACCCGAATCCGACTAGCGGGACGAGATACGCAGTATTTT.

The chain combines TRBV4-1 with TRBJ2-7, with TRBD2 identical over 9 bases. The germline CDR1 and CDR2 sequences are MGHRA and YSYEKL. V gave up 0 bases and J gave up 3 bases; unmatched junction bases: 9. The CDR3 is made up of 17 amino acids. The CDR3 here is CASSQDGLAGYVYEQYF. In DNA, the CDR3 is TGCGCCAGCAGCCAAGATGGCCTAGCGGGATACGTCTACGAGCAGTACTTC.

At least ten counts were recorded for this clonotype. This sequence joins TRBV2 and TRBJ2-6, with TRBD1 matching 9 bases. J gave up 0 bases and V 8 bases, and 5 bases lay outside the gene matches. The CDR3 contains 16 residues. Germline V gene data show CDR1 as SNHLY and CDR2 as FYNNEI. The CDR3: CASPQGANSGANVLTF. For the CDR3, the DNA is TGTGCCAGCCCACAGGGGGCAAACTCTGGGGCCAACGTCCTGACTTTC.

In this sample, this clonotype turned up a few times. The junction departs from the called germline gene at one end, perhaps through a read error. The CDR3 is CASSLRQGGYTF. The CDR3 DNA is TGTGCTAGCAGCTTACGGCAGGGTGGCTACACCTTC. The chain combines TRBV7-6 with TRBJ1-2; possible D gene TRBD1, 5 bases. The germline V gene has CDR1 SGHVS and CDR2 FNYEAQ. The length of the CDR3 is 12 residues.

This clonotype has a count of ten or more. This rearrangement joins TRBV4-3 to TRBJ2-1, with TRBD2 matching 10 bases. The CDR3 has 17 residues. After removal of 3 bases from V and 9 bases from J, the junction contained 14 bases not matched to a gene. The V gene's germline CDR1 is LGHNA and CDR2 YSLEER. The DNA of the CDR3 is TGCGCCAGCAGCCATCTTCTAGCGGGAGATTCGGGTGGTGAGCAGTTCTTC. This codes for CASSHLLAGDSGGEQFF.